The 8 T cell receptor beta chains below all came from one sample that was sequenced in a study of T-cell reconstitution after alpha-beta-depleted transplantation in children. The TCRbeta library was prepared with unique molecular identifiers. One entry per CDR3 protein, called by TCRdb with MiXCR from the PCR reads. The data show roughly 76,000 distinct CDR3 sequences, 11% seen once. The sequences come from PBMCs, collected before TCRalphabeta/CD19-depleted stem cell transplant. The receptors come from a boy younger than 18 with acute myeloid leukemia, due to receive a stem cell transplant.

This clonotype was counted many times. J is TRBJ2-3 and V is TRBV24-1; no clear D gene. Germline CDR1 reads KGHDR; CDR2 reads SFDVKD. The ends were cut back, 2 bases at V and 0 bases at J, with 11 bases in the middle. This CDR3 comprises 16 residues. The CDR3 sequence is CATSDSTNSSTDTQYF. The CDR3 region has the DNA TGTGCCACCAGTGATTCAACAAACTCTAGCACAGATACGCAGTATTTT.

The chain uses TRBV12-3 or TRBV12-4 and TRBJ2-5; D is possibly TRBD2 (6 bases). V lost 3 bases and J lost 5, with 10 bases in between. The CDR3 runs 13 residues. The CDR3 loop reads CASSLGGMETQYF. CDR3 coding DNA: TGTGCCAGCAGTTTGGGCGGGATGGAGACCCAGTACTTC.

This clonotype appeared many times. This sequence joins TRBV5-6 and TRBJ1-2; D uncertain. The germline CDR1 and CDR2 sequences are SGHDT and YYEEEE. V was clipped by 5 bases and J by 6 bases, with 14 bases between them. The CDR3 runs to 13 residues. The CDR3 DNA reads TGTGCCAGCAGTTTACGCGTTTCGGATGGCTACACCTTC. Amino acid sequence: CASSLRVSDGYTF.

This clonotype showed up just a few times. The chain joins TRBV20-1 to TRBJ2-1; unclear D gene. With 0 bases removed from V and 4 bases from J, the gap between germline ends came to 7 bases. Germline loops: CDR1 DFQATT, CDR2 SNEGSKA (reference sequence). The CDR3 runs 13 residues. The CDR3 DNA sequence: TGCAGTGCTAGAGAACACCATTACAATGAGCAGTTCTTC. This gives the protein CSAREHHYNEQFF.

This clonotype was counted ten times or more. The rearrangement links TRBV20-1 to TRBJ2-1, with D perhaps TRBD1 (6 bases). V lost 5 bases and J lost 2, with 19 bases in between. The CDR3 loop spans 16 amino acids. The V gene's germline CDR1 is DFQATT and CDR2 SNEGSKA (reference sequence). CDR3 sequence: CSACRTGTSAYNEQFF. CDR3 DNA sequence: TGCAGTGCTTGCAGGACCGGGACATCGGCCTACAATGAGCAGTTCTTC.

This clonotype came up many times. The J gene is TRBJ2-1, the V gene TRBV20-1, with D possibly being TRBD2 (5 bases). Between the trimmed V and J ends, which lost 5 bases and 5 bases, there was a span of 16 bases. The CDR3 is 14 residues long. Germline CDR1 is DFQATT and CDR2 is SNEGSKA (reference sequence). The CDR3 here is CSAQKGGRDNEQFF. In DNA form, the CDR3 reads TGCAGTGCTCAAAAGGGTGGGCGGGACAATGAGCAGTTCTTC.

This clonotype was recorded only once. This could be a read error, since a much larger clone is one nucleotide away. The genes are TRBV12-3 or TRBV12-4 and TRBJ2-1, with 7 positions matching TRBD2. The J segment lost 10 bases and the V segment lost 2 bases, leaving 11 bases of the junction unmatched. CDR3 length equals 15 residues. DNA for the CDR3: TGTGCCAGCAGTTTATCTCTAGCGGTGGGGCGGGAGCAGTTCTTC. Translation gives CASSLSLAVGREQFF.

This clonotype was observed at least ten times. This chain connects TRBV4-3 to TRBJ2-7; 9 nucleotides agree with TRBD1. The germline V gene encodes CDR1 LGHNA and CDR2 YSLEER. The CDR3 sequence is 15 residues long. The V gene end was trimmed by 0 bases and the J gene end by 6 bases; junction bases not matched to a gene: 6. The CDR3 sequence is CASSQEGTGRAEQYF. CDR3 coding DNA: TGCGCCAGCAGCCAAGAGGGGACAGGGCGGGCCGAGCAGTACTTC.